The 8 T cell receptor beta chains given below trace back to one sample, sequenced in a study of blood T cells in healthy people across ages. Then a second PCR, running about 6 to 12 cycles, was carried out with a sample-barcoded 5' primer and a J-beta primer mix. TCRdb analysed the 5' RACE reads with MiXCR anew, one entry per CDR3 protein. The sample contains hundreds of thousands of distinct CDR3 sequences, about 53% of which appear only once. Specimen: blood. These receptor sequences come from a man aged 60-69 years in good health.

This clonotype occurred many times. The chain links TRBV20-1 to TRBJ2-3, with 16 bases lining up with TRBD2. Germline assignment: CDR1 DFQATT and CDR2 SNEGSKA (reference sequence). The CDR3 contains 15 residues. The V gene end was trimmed by 5 bases and the J gene end by 3 bases; junction bases not matched to a gene: 2. CDR3 protein: CSAGTSGGDTDTQYF. The CDR3 nucleotides are TGCAGTGCTGGGACTAGCGGGGGGGATACAGATACGCAGTATTTT.

The rearrangement uses TRBV12-3 or TRBV12-4 and TRBJ1-1; D is unclear. Trimming shortened V by 0 bases and J by 3 bases, and 8 bases separated the two germline ends. CDR3 length equals 14 residues. CDR3 nucleotides: TGTGCCAGCAGTTTAGCGCGGGCTCACACTGAAGCTTTCTTT. Translating it yields CASSLARAHTEAFF.

The CDR3, as DNA: TGTGCCACCAGCAGAGCCATCGGTAATTCACCCCTCCACTTT. This translates into CATSRAIGNSPLHF. This chain connects TRBV15 to TRBJ1-6, with D hard to call. The CDR3 is made up of 14 amino acids. The V end was cut by 1 base, the J end by 6 bases, with 7 bases between. Germline assignment: CDR1 LNHNV and CDR2 YYDKDF (reference sequence).

Notes on this clonotype: Because the CDR3 is missing its conserved closing phenylalanine or tryptophan, this is likely a read error. The J gene is TRBJ2-1, the V gene TRBV12-3 or TRBV12-4; 8 bases align to TRBD2. J was trimmed by 9 bases and V by 3 bases; bases with no gene match: 7. The CDR3 is 14 amino acids. The CDR3: CASSFQRGYGEQFL. CDR3 nucleotides: TGTGCCAGCAGTTTCCAGCGGGGGTACGGTGAGCAGTTCCTC.

This rearrangement joins TRBV24-1 to TRBJ2-3, with 7 bases lining up with TRBD1. The junction had 1 base not matched to a gene; V was cut back by 5 bases and J by 0 bases. Germline V lookup: CDR1 KGHDR, CDR2 SFDVKD. The CDR3 extends over 14 amino acids. The CDR3 protein is CATSGQGSTDTQYF. DNA for the CDR3: TGTGCCACCAGTGGACAGGGTAGCACAGATACGCAGTATTTT.

The V and J genes are TRBV28 and TRBJ2-5, with 11 nucleotides matching TRBD1. The DNA end lines up better with TRBJ2-7; the J call may be wrong. The CDR3 is 16 amino acids. Germline lookup yields CDR1 MDHEN and CDR2 SYDVKM. Here the CDR3 reads CASSSSGTGGSYEQYF. In DNA, the CDR3 is TGTGCCAGCAGTTCCTCCGGGACAGGGGGCTCCTACGAGCAGTACTTC.

This clonotype was seen a handful of times. This chain joins TRBV6-1 and TRBJ1-2, with TRBD1 identical over 7 bases. The J segment lost 7 bases and the V segment lost 7 bases, leaving 21 bases of the junction unmatched. The CDR3 is 17 residues long. CDR1 is MNHNS and CDR2 is SASEGT in the germline V gene. CDR3 loop: CASTYRGATGRLSGYTF. The CDR3 bases are TGTGCCAGCACCTACCGTGGGGCGACAGGGAGGCTCTCTGGCTACACCTTC.

V and J are TRBV5-1 and TRBJ2-4, with D perhaps TRBD1 or TRBD2 (5 bases each). The V gene's germline CDR1 is SGHRS and CDR2 YFSETQ. The CDR3 covers 15 residues. V lost 1 base and J 5 bases, leaving 13 bases between the germline ends. CDR3 in DNA: TGCGCCAGCAGCTTGAACCCCGGGGCGCAAAACATTCAGTACTTC. Protein: CASSLNPGAQNIQYF.